A single sample is the source of the 11 T cell receptor beta chains below, sequenced in a study of blood T cell repertoires in COVID-19. TCRdb's table, derived via immunoSEQ multiplex PCR, lists solely in-frame clones and lacks some. The sample yields 90,000 or so clones, less than 90% seen once. Sample: peripheral blood. These receptor sequences come from a man in his 60s with acute or convalescent COVID-19.

V is TRBV6-1 and J is TRBJ2-5; 8 bases fit TRBD2. This CDR3 is built from 16 residues. The trim removed 6 bases at V and 5 bases at J, leaving 14 bases unmatched. CDR1 is MNHNS, CDR2 SASEGT, per germline. The CDR3 reads CASRENPGLGRETQYF. As DNA, the CDR3 is TGTGCCAGCAGAGAAAACCCGGGACTAGGGCGCGAGACCCAGTACTTC.

CDR3 protein: CASSAPTTGFFREKLFF. CDR3 DNA sequence: TGTGCCAGCAGCGCGCCGACCACAGGGTTTTTTCGTGAAAAACTGTTTTTT. The V gene is TRBV5-6, the J gene TRBJ1-4, with D perhaps matching TRBD1 (6 bases). The CDR3 runs to 17 residues. Trimming left V 4 bases short and J 7 bases short, with 23 bases between. Germline V gene lookup returns CDR1 SGHDT and CDR2 YYEEEE.

The chain has TRBV27 and TRBJ2-7; tentatively, D is TRBD1 (7 bases). Germline V gene data show CDR1 as MNHEY and CDR2 as SMNVEV (reference sequence). The CDR3 consists of 14 residues. Trimming stripped 7 bases from V and 1 base from J, with 14 bases between. This CDR3 reads CASNDQGGSYEQYF. CDR3 bases: TGTGCCAGCAACGATCAGGGGGGTTCCTACGAGCAGTACTTC.

Only one count was recorded for this clone. V is TRBV30 and J is TRBJ2-5, with D perhaps TRBD1 (7 bases). The CDR3 totals 13 residues. The germline V gene encodes CDR1 GTSNPN and CDR2 SVGIG (reference sequence). V lost 2 bases, J lost 7 bases, and 14 bases lay in between. CDR3 residues: CAWSRGRDGTQYF. CDR3 sequence (DNA): TGTGCCTGGAGTAGGGGGCGGGATGGGACCCAGTACTTC.

The CDR3 protein is CASRRDRAGELFF. The CDR3 region has the DNA TGTGCCAGCAGACGGGACAGAGCCGGGGAGCTGTTTTTT. The chain employs TRBV7-2 and TRBJ2-2; 7 nucleotides align to TRBD1. CDR1 and CDR2 (germline): SGHTA, FQGNSA. The CDR3 is 13 amino acids. J gave up 6 bases and V 6 bases, and 4 bases lay outside the gene matches.

The chain recombines TRBV18 with TRBJ2-7; D may be TRBD1 (5 bases). The CDR3 has 14 amino acids. Trimming cost V 2 bases and J 6 bases, with 14 bases left between them. Germline CDR1 and CDR2: KGHSH and LQKENI. The CDR3: CASSPGAGSGEQYF. Here the CDR3 DNA reads TGTGCCAGCTCACCAGGGGCAGGGTCGGGCGAGCAGTACTTC.

The chain couples TRBV4-1 to TRBJ2-1; the match to TRBD2 covers 12 bases. Germline assignment: CDR1 MGHRA and CDR2 YSYEKL. This CDR3 is built from 16 residues. The J segment lost 8 bases and the V segment lost 5 bases, leaving 10 bases of the junction unmatched. In nucleotides, the CDR3 is TGCGCCAGCAGCTCCCGGACTAGCGGGACGGGGTATGAGCAGTTCTTC. This translates into CASSSRTSGTGYEQFF.

This clone was detected only once. The V call is TRBV11-1, the J call TRBJ1-6; D is undetermined. The germline V and J ends were trimmed by 1 base and 4 bases, with 5 bases remaining between them. Germline CDR1 and CDR2: SGHAT and FQDESV (reference sequence). The CDR3 totals 14 residues. For the CDR3, the DNA is TGTGCCAGCAGCTTAGACGGTTATAATTCACCCCTCCACTTT. Amino acid sequence: CASSLDGYNSPLHF. Full variable domain (outside the CDR3, taken from reference TRBV11-1 and TRBJ1-6): EAEVAQSPRYKITEKSQAVAFWCDPISGHATLYWYRQILGQGPELLVQFQDESVVDDSQLPKDRFSAERLKGVDSTLKIQPAELGDSAMYLCASSLDGYNSPLHFGNGTRLTVT.

V and J are TRBV2 and TRBJ2-7; TRBD2 matches at 7 bases. The CDR3 consists of 14 residues. Looked up from germline, CDR1 is SNHLY and CDR2 is FYNNEI. Trimming removed 8 bases from V and 2 bases from J; junction bases left unmatched: 9. The CDR3 nucleotides read TGTGCCAGCTTACTCGGGGAGGGAACCTACGAGCAGTACTTC. It yields the protein CASLLGEGTYEQYF.

The chain links TRBV27 to TRBJ2-7; D may be TRBD1 (6 bases). Germline CDR1 is MNHEY and CDR2 is SMNVEV (reference sequence). The V and J ends lost 6 bases and 2 bases respectively, with 20 bases between them. The CDR3 is made up of 16 amino acids. CDR3: CASSKLANREPYEQYF. The CDR3 nucleotides read TGTGCCAGCAGCAAGCTAGCTAACAGGGAACCCTACGAGCAGTACTTC.

V gene TRBV29-1 combines with J gene TRBJ2-1; 8 bases map to TRBD2. CDR3 length: 16 amino acids. The V segment lost 4 bases and the J segment 0 bases; nucleotides outside the gene matches: 8. CDR1 is SQVTM and CDR2 is ANQGSEA in the germline V gene. Here the CDR3 DNA reads TGCAGCGTTGTCCCAGCGGGAGCGACCTCCTACAATGAGCAGTTCTTC. Translated: CSVVPAGATSYNEQFF.